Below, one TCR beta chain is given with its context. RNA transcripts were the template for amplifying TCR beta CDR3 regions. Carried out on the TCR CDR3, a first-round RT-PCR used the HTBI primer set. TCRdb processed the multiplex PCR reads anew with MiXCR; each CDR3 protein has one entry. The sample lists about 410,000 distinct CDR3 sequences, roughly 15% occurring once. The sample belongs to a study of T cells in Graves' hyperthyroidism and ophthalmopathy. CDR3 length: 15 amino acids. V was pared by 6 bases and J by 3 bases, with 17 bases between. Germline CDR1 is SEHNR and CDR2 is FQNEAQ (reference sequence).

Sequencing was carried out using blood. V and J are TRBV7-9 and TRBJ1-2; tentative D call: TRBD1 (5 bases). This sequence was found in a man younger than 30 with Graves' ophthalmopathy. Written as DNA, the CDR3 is TGTGCCAGCAGATCCCGGGCAGGAGGGGACTATGGCTACACCTTC. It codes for CASRSRAGGDYGYTF.